The T cell receptor beta chain under discussion was sequenced for a study of CD8 T cells in Susac syndrome (dated by TCRdb to the late 2010s). Background on the whole study: The study used repertoire sequencing to test whether antigen drove CD8+ T cell activation and differentiation in Susac syndrome. The clonality of the CD8+ T cell repertoire was compared across some eleven healthy donors, about 14 Susac syndrome patients and around 16 multiple sclerosis patients. General study outcomes and caveats: The number of individuals in the TCR sequencing and HLA analysis was recognized as being relatively small.

RNA was extracted using the RNeasy kit, and about 0.5 to 1 ug of the RNA was reverse transcribed with random hexamers. The immunoSEQ multiplex PCR assay, covering 54 Vbeta and 13 Jbeta segments, was used to amplify TCR beta CDR3 regions. PCR amplification bias was corrected using a synthetic template baseline for primer optimization and computational correction. Regarding the original processing steps: Reads were assigned to V, D and J genes according to IMGT and analyzed in immunoSEQ Analyzer, with only productive sequences retained. Clonality was calculated as one minus the Shannon entropy normalized by log2 of the number of productive unique sequences. Public and private clones were assessed among the 100 most prevalent clones of each patient and control. A clone was defined as Susac-specific if it was absent from the healthy and MS cohorts, from roughly 990 published viral clones and from other ImmuneACCESS disease sequences. The public reads were reprocessed in TCRdb via fastp at Q25 and MiXCR, keeping in-frame beta chains. Every CDR3 protein is listed once, alongside the most common genes and DNA of its rows. The V and J calls, along with clone size, are taken from TCRdb and not from the paper's own processing. In all, the sample holds around 150,000 distinct CDR3 sequences, and nearly 95% of those were seen once. The ten largest account for roughly 0.29% of the sample.

The germline V gene encodes CDR1 MNHEY and CDR2 SMNVEV (reference sequence). The junction carries 7 bases between V and J, which are trimmed by 2 bases and 5 bases respectively. From the cysteine up to the phenylalanine, the CDR3 has a length of 13 residues. Just the 39-base CDR3 DNA is kept, in frame starting at base 1. The sample holds one count of this clonotype. It lacks a known antigen. No base-level quality is on record; no much larger clone is a single base apart. One read alone lends weak support. High-throughput TCR beta sequencing profiled peripheral blood CD8+ and CD4+ T cells from healthy donors, Susac syndrome patients and multiple sclerosis patients. The healthy donors served as controls matched for age and sex. CD8+ TEMRA cells were enriched by FACS, while bulk CD8+ and CD4+ T cells were purified by magnetic negative isolation. Blood was drawn into EDTA tubes, processed within 24 hours, and PBMCs were isolated by density gradient centrifugation. PBMCs intended for TCR sequencing were cryopreserved in liquid nitrogen and were subsequently thawed in a 37 degrees C water bath. The sorted or isolated CD4+, CD8+ and CD8+ TEMRA cells reached a purity of at least 90%.

The sequence was collected from a human donor in good health. The material sequenced was CD8+ T cells from PBMCs. The chain is made from TRBV27 and TRBJ1-5; confidence is insufficient to name the D gene. CDR3 sequence: CASSLDGDQPQHF. The DNA reads TGTGCCAGCAGTTTAGATGGGGATCAGCCCCAGCATTTT.